These T cell receptor beta chains were read from a single sample in a study of identifying expanded T cells in peripheral blood. Repertoires were generated with immunoSEQ multiplex PCR, while TCRdb's copy carries only in-frame clones and drops some. The sample comprises around 78,000 clones, 80% to 90% of which are singletons, and roughly 18% rests with the top ten. Sequenced material: blood. The receptors shown here come from a person between 18 and 69 years old in good health. The CDR3 runs from the conserved cysteine through the conserved F or W. The D gene is left open where the match is weak. A row's size may be missing; if present it is once, few, many or a size class.

v_call	clone_size	j_call	d_call	cdr3_aa	cdr3_nt
TRBV6-5	.	TRBJ2-7	TRBD2	CASSYSGLAGAYEQYF	TGTGCCAGCAGTTATTCCGGACTAGCGGGAGCCTACGAGCAGTACTTC
TRBV6-1	.	TRBJ2-2	TRBD2	CASRIAGDTGELFF	TGTGCCAGCAGGATAGCGGGAGACACCGGGGAGCTGTTTTTT
TRBV27	.	TRBJ1-2	TRBD1	CASSLRTGGLYGYTF	TGTGCCAGCAGTTTACGTACAGGGGGCCTCTATGGCTACACCTTC
TRBV7-2	.	TRBJ2-1	.	CASSLELVPYNEQFF	TGTGCCAGCAGCTTAGAACTAGTCCCCTACAATGAGCAGTTCTTC
TRBV5-6	.	TRBJ1-3	.	CASSLDYPGSGNTIYF	TGTGCCAGCAGCTTGGATTACCCTGGCTCTGGAAACACCATATATTTT
TRBV7-2	.	TRBJ2-3	.	CASSLGSVDVYTDTQYF	TGTGCCAGCAGCTTAGGCTCGGTGGACGTATACACAGATACGCAGTATTTT
TRBV25-1	.	TRBJ2-3	TRBD2	CASSDKLAGGSDTQYF	TGTGCCAGCAGTGATAAACTAGCGGGAGGTTCAGATACGCAGTATTTT
TRBV19	.	TRBJ1-4	.	CATRSGSRNEKLFF	TGTGCCACCCGCTCGGGGTCTAGGAATGAAAAACTGTTTTTT
TRBV18	.	TRBJ1-2	.	CASSPTALRASRGYTF	TGTGCCAGCTCACCAACTGCTTTAAGGGCCTCGAGAGGCTACACCTTC
TRBV30	.	TRBJ1-3	TRBD1	CAWTQGQAASGNTIYF	TGTGCCTGGACCCAAGGACAGGCAGCCTCTGGAAACACCATATATTTT
TRBV7-3	.	TRBJ1-4	.	CASSLTGATNEKLFF	TGTGCCAGCAGCTTAACGGGTGCAACTAATGAAAAACTGTTTTTT
TRBV19	.	TRBJ2-7	.	CASSIEGTSYEQYF	TGTGCCAGTAGTATAGAGGGGACGTCCTACGAGCAGTACTTC
TRBV28	.	TRBJ1-5	TRBD1	CASRSTGANQPQHF	TGTGCCAGCAGATCCACAGGGGCGAATCAGCCCCAGCATTTT
TRBV15	.	TRBJ2-7	.	CATSRDLSSYEQYF	TGTGCCACCAGCAGAGATTTGAGCTCCTACGAGCAGTACTTC
TRBV4-1	.	TRBJ2-7	.	CASSQDQYEQYF	TGCGCCAGCAGCCAAGATCAATACGAGCAGTACTTC
TRBV11-3	.	TRBJ2-7	TRBD2	CASSPQGLAGEQYF	TGTGCCAGCAGCCCGCAAGGACTAGCTGGCGAGCAGTACTTC
TRBV5-1	.	TRBJ2-1	TRBD2	CASSLDGTSGSDEQFF	TGCGCCAGCAGCTTGGATGGGACTAGCGGGAGCGATGAGCAGTTCTTC
TRBV6-5	.	TRBJ2-1	.	CASSQNQIVEQFF	TGTGCCAGCAGTCAAAACCAGATTGTTGAGCAGTTCTTC
TRBV11-3	.	TRBJ2-2	TRBD1	CASSRRTGVNTGELFF	TGTGCCAGCAGCAGAAGGACAGGGGTGAACACCGGGGAGCTGTTTTTT
TRBV6-5	.	TRBJ1-5	TRBD1	CASSWDRDQLQHF	TGTGCCAGCAGCTGGGACAGGGATCAGCTCCAGCATTTT
TRBV7-9	.	TRBJ2-3	.	CASSLGAGTDTQYF	TGTGCCAGCAGCCTGGGGGCGGGCACAGATACGCAGTATTTT
TRBV30	.	TRBJ1-1	.	CAWGRMNTEAFF	TGTGCCTGGGGGAGGATGAACACTGAAGCTTTCTTT
TRBV5-4	.	TRBJ2-7	.	CASSLVGEAYEQYF	TGTGCCAGCAGCTTGGTGGGGGAGGCCTACGAGCAGTACTTC
TRBV7-6	.	TRBJ2-1	.	CASSWENEQFF	TGTGCCAGCAGCTGGGAGAATGAGCAGTTCTTC
TRBV6-5	.	TRBJ2-5	.	CASSLTDGGQETQYF	TGTGCCAGCAGCCTCACTGACGGGGGCCAAGAGACCCAGTACTTC
TRBV6-5	.	TRBJ2-7	.	CASSFGSSYEQYF	TGTGCCAGCAGTTTCGGATCCTCCTACGAGCAGTACTTC
TRBV20-1	.	TRBJ1-1	.	CSATIDTEAFF	TGCAGTGCTACTATAGACACTGAAGCTTTCTTT
TRBV28	.	TRBJ2-3	.	CASSLGSRPPDF	TGTGCCAGCAGTTTAGGGTCCCGACCTCCTGACTTT
TRBV6-6	once	TRBJ1-2	TRBD1	CASSRGQGVNVGGYTF	TGTGCCAGCAGCCGGGGACAGGGGGTCAACGTTGGTGGCTACACCTTC
TRBV7-2	.	TRBJ1-4	.	CASSLDFSGAGEKLFF	TGTGCCAGCAGCTTAGATTTTTCAGGGGCGGGAGAAAAACTGTTTTTT